This TCR beta chain was observed in a study of human T cells and chemical hapten exposure. About the study: Patch tests of 0.01% DPC on the upper back were read at 6 days. Per-sample TCR yields varied mainly from small pooled library volume differences. Regarding the study as a whole: TCRs exceeding a frequency of 1 in 1000 stayed unchanged under DPC sensitization.

Indicated time point: patch test 1, 2 weeks after DPC sensitization. Treatment given: therapeutic diphenylcyclopropenone sensitization with weekly scalp DPC. Unfractionated whole blood was the source from which total RNA was extracted. TCRdb reanalysed the RACE reads using MiXCR and keeps one entry per CDR3 protein. The sample shows about 120,000 distinct CDR3 sequences, about an eighth of them seen only once. The CDR3 is 16 amino acids. Trimming left V 0 bases short and J 5 bases short, with 17 bases between. Germline loops: CDR1 MNHEY, CDR2 SVGEGT. Regarding this clonotype: The antigen is undetermined.

The V and J genes are TRBV6-2 or TRBV6-3 and TRBJ2-7, with D perhaps matching TRBD2 (5 bases). The clonotype originates from a man younger than 35 with alopecia areata. Some clones in this sample may be carry-over from other donors' samples. Here the sequenced sample was whole blood, taken in connection with sensitization to the hapten diphenylcyclopropenone (DPC). The CDR3 here is CASSYSSFSGWNEQYF. CDR3 DNA sequence: TGTGCCAGCAGTTACTCGAGTTTTTCGGGATGGAACGAGCAGTACTTC.